This is a list of T cell receptor beta chains from one sample in a study of T cells in Graves' hyperthyroidism and ophthalmopathy. TCRdb reanalysed the multiplex PCR reads using MiXCR and keeps one entry per CDR3 protein. This table has 500,000 to 750,000 distinct CDR3 sequences, around a sixth appearing once. The sequenced sample consisted of blood. Source of these receptors: a woman in her 30s with Graves' hyperthyroidism. Both conserved end residues are part of each CDR3. The D gene is left open where the match is weak. Size is stated for part of the rows, as once, few or many counts, or as a class when the clone is expanded.

TRBJ1-1,few,TRBV7-9,NA,TGTGCCAGCAGCTTTCGAGCCGCTGAAGCTTTCTTT,CASSFRAAEAFF
TRBJ1-4,NA,TRBV7-9,TRBD1,TGTGCCAGCAGCACTAACAGGGGATTTGCAACTAATGAAAAACTGTTTTTT,CASSTNRGFATNEKLFF
TRBJ2-7,many,TRBV20-1,NA,TGCAGTGCTAGGAAGCCCCCGGACGGGGAGGGGGATTACGAGCAGTACTTC,CSARKPPDGEGDYEQYF
TRBJ2-7,many,TRBV6-2/TRBV6-3,TRBD2,TGTGCCAGCAGTAGACTAGCGGGCAAAACAACCTACGAGCAGTACTTC,CASSRLAGKTTYEQYF
TRBJ1-2,NA,TRBV19,NA,TGTGCCAGTAGTAAGGTGGGCCGAACTTATGGCTACACCGCTTCGGAACGTGAGGGCTACACCTTC,CASSKVGRTYGYTASEREGYTF
TRBJ1-3,few,TRBV6-5,NA,TGTGCCAGCAGTTACTCGTCACTCTCTGGAAACACCATATATTTT,CASSYSSLSGNTIYF
TRBJ2-1,many,TRBV27,NA,TGTGCCAGCAGTTTAGGAGGGATCAAGTACAATGAGCAGTTCTTC,CASSLGGIKYNEQFF
TRBJ1-4,many,TRBV27,NA,TGTGCCAGCAGTTTTTGGCAGGATGAAAAACTGTTTTTT,CASSFWQDEKLFF
TRBJ2-4,few,TRBV9,NA,TGTGCCAGCAGCGTAGGAGCTTCGGGAGTAGCCAAAAACATTCAGTACTTC,CASSVGASGVAKNIQYF
TRBJ2-3,many,TRBV6-1,TRBD2,TGTGCCAGCAGGCCCGTCTGGCGGGAGGGCGGAGATACGCAGTATTTT,CASRPVWREGGDTQYF
TRBJ1-5,many,TRBV28,NA,TGTGCCAGCAGTTCCCCGGGAAATCAGCCCCAGCATTTT,CASSSPGNQPQHF
TRBJ2-2,few,TRBV27,TRBD2,TGTGCCAGCAGTTGGAGACTAGCGGGAGGTCGGACCGGGGAGCTGTTTTTT,CASSWRLAGGRTGELFF
TRBJ1-5,many,TRBV10-3,NA,TGTGCCATCAGTGACAAGGGTAGAATGAATCAGCCCCAGCATTTT,CAISDKGRMNQPQHF
TRBJ1-1,few,TRBV5-1,NA,TGCGCCAGCAGCTTATTTGTCATAGGAGACACTGAAGCTTTCTTT,CASSLFVIGDTEAFF
TRBJ2-1,many,TRBV3-1,TRBD2,TGTGCCAGCAGCCCATGGGTGGCGGGAGATATCGATGAGCAGTTCTTC,CASSPWVAGDIDEQFF
TRBJ1-1,few,TRBV6-5,NA,TGTGCCAGCAGTTACGGGGGATTCGAAGCTGAAGCTTTCTTT,CASSYGGFEAEAFF
TRBJ2-3,few,TRBV7-9,TRBD1,TGTGCCAGCGACAGACAGGGAACGACAGATACGCAGTATTTT,CASDRQGTTDTQYF
TRBJ2-7,NA,TRBV12-5,NA,TGTGCTAGTGGTCCCCCGACTAGTCCAAGCTCCTACGAGCAGTACTTC,CASGPPTSPSSYEQYF
TRBJ2-3,NA,TRBV12-3/TRBV12-4,NA,TGTGCCAGCAGACGGAGGTCTAGCACAGATACGCAGTATTTT,CASRRRSSTDTQYF
TRBJ2-4,few,TRBV18,NA,TGTGCCAGCTCACCACCCCGGGACGGATCAGTACTAGCCAAAAACATTCAGTACTTC,CASSPPRDGSVLAKNIQYF
TRBJ2-7,many,TRBV20-1,TRBD2,TGCAGTGCTCGGGAGAGACTAGCGGGAGGCTACGAGCAGTACTTC,CSARERLAGGYEQYF
TRBJ2-5,many,TRBV15,NA,TGTGCCACCAGCAGAGCCGATACTCAAGAGACCCAGTACTTC,CATSRADTQETQYF
TRBJ1-3,few,TRBV7-3,NA,TGTGCCAGCAGCTTGGGGCCCTTCGGAAACACCATATATTTT,CASSLGPFGNTIYF
TRBJ1-1,few,TRBV3-1,TRBD1,TGTGCCAGCAGCCAAGAAGGGGGCGGGACAGGGCGAACTGAAGCTTTCTTT,CASSQEGGGTGRTEAFF
TRBJ2-1,NA,TRBV4-3,TRBD2,TGCGCCAGCAGCCAGAGTTTAGGCGGGAGGGCCGTGCAGTTCTTC,CASSQSLGGRAVQFF
TRBJ2-7,many,TRBV11-2,NA,TGTGCCAGCAGCTCTATGAATGAGCAGTACTTC,CASSSMNEQYF
TRBJ2-7,few,TRBV18,TRBD1,TGTGCCAGCTCACCAGCGGGACAGGGGGATTCCTACGAGCAGTACTTC,CASSPAGQGDSYEQYF
TRBJ2-1,many,TRBV28,TRBD2,TGTGCCAGCCAGAAGTTCTCCGGGACTAGCGGGAGGAATGAGCAGTTCTTC,CASQKFSGTSGRNEQFF
TRBJ2-6,few,TRBV18,NA,TGTGCCAGCCGCGGGGTATCTGGGGCCAACGTCCTGACTTTC,CASRGVSGANVLTF
TRBJ1-6,NA,TRBV7-2,NA,TGTGCCAGCAGCTTAGTAGGAGATTCCTATAATTCACCCCTCCACTTT,CASSLVGDSYNSPLHF
TRBJ1-4,many,TRBV3-1,NA,TGTGCCAGCAGCCGAACGAATGAAAAACTGTTTTTT,CASSRTNEKLFF
TRBJ2-6,many,TRBV28,NA,TGTGCCAGCAGTTTACCCCGGACAGTTGGGGCCAACGTCCTGACTTTC,CASSLPRTVGANVLTF
TRBJ2-7,NA,TRBV11-2,TRBD2,TGTGCCAGCAGGCGGACTAGCGGGAGTCACGAGCAGTACTTC,CASRRTSGSHEQYF
TRBJ2-7,few,TRBV29-1,TRBD2,TGCAGCGTTCCGGGACTAGCGGGAGCTCACGAGCAGTACTTC,CSVPGLAGAHEQYF